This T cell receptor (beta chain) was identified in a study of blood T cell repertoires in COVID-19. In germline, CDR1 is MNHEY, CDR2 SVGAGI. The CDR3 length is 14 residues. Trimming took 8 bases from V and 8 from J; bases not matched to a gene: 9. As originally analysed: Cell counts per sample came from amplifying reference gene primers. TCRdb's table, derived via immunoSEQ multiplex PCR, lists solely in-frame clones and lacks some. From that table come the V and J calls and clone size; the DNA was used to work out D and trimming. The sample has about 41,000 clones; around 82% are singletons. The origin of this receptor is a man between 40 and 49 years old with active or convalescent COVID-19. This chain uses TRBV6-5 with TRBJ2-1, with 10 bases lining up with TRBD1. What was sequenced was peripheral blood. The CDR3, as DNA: TGTGCCAGCCTGGGGACAGGGGACCCCCATGAGCAGTTCTTC. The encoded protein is CASLGTGDPHEQFF.